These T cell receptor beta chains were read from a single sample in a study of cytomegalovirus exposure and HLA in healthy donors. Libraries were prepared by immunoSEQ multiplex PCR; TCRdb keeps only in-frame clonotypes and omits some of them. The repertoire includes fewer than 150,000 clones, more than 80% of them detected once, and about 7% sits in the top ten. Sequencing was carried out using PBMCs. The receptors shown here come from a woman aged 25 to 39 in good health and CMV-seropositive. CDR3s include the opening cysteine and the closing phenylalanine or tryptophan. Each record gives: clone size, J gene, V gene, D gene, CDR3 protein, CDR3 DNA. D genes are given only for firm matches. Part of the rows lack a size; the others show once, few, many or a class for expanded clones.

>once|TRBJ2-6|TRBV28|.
CASTRGSGANVLTF
TGTGCCAGCACTCGAGGGTCTGGGGCCAACGTCCTGACTTTC
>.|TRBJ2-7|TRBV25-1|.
CASSECGQYF
TGTGCCAGCAGTGAATGCGGGCAGTACTTC
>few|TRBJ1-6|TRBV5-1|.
CASSLSSSYNSPLHF
TGCGCCAGCAGCTTGTCGAGCTCCTATAATTCACCCCTCCACTTT
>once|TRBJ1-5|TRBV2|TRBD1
CASSGYQGGQPQHF
TGTGCCAGCAGTGGATATCAGGGGGGTCAGCCCCAGCATTTT
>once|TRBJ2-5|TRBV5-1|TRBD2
CASSSSLAGETQYF
TGCGCCAGCAGCTCTTCTCTAGCGGGAGAGACCCAGTACTTC
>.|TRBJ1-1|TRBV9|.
CASSVGGGDNTEAFF
TGTGCCAGCAGCGTAGGGGGCGGGGACAACACTGAAGCTTTCTTT
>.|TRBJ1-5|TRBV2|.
CASKGDSNQPQHF
TGTGCCAGCAAGGGGGATAGCAATCAGCCCCAGCATTTT
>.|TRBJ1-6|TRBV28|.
CASGPPGSSYNSPLHF
TGTGCCAGCGGCCCCCCGGGGAGCTCCTATAATTCACCCCTCCACTTT
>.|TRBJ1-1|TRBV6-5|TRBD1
CASSYGAGTGRAFF
TGTGCCAGCAGTTACGGGGCCGGGACAGGGCGGGCTTTCTTT
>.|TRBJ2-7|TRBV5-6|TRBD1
CASRSTGTGVYEQYF
TGTGCCAGCAGGTCGACCGGGACAGGCGTTTACGAGCAGTACTTC
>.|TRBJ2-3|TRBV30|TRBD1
CAWSPGQGVDTQYF
TGTGCCTGGAGCCCCGGACAGGGGGTAGATACGCAGTATTTT
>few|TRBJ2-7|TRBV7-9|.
CASSSPQGSVYEQYF
TGTGCCAGCAGCTCCCCCCAGGGGAGCGTCTACGAGCAGTACTTC
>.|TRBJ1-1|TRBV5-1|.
CASSSSPLGTMNTEAFF
TGCGCCAGCAGCTCAAGTCCCCTCGGCACTATGAACACTGAAGCTTTCTTT
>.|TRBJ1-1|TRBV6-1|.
CASIPAGWFTAEAFF
TGTGCCAGCATTCCGGCGGGATGGTTCACGGCTGAAGCTTTCTTT
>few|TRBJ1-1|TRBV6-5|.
CASSYRGRGTEAFF
TGTGCCAGCAGTTACCGGGGGAGGGGCACTGAAGCTTTCTTT
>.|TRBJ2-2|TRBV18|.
CASSPGPARTGELFF
TGTGCCAGCTCGCCCGGCCCGGCGAGGACCGGGGAGCTGTTTTTT
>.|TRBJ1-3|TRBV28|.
CASSIHSGNTIYF
TGTGCCAGCAGTATACACTCTGGAAACACCATATATTTT
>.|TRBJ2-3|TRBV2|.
CASSEEGTGVDTQYF
TGTGCCAGCAGTGAAGAGGGGACTGGGGTAGATACGCAGTATTTT
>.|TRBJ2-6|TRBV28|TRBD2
CASSPGGAGANVLTF
TGTGCCAGCAGTCCCGGGGGGGCCGGGGCCAACGTCCTGACTTTC
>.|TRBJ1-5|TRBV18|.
CASSPPGNQPQHF
TGTGCCAGCTCACCCCCAGGAAATCAGCCCCAGCATTTT
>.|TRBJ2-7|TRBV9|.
CASSVGGVNSYEQYF
TGTGCCAGCAGCGTAGGGGGGGTGAACTCCTACGAGCAGTACTTC
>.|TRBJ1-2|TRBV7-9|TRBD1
CSSSLEGQGHGYTF
TGTTCCAGCAGCTTAGAGGGACAGGGCCATGGCTACACCTTC
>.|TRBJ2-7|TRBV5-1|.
CASSLTENSYEQYF
TGCGCCAGCAGCTTGACAGAGAACTCCTACGAGCAGTACTTC
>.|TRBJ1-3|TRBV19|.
CASSRFGGQGGNTIYF
TGTGCCAGTAGTAGGTTCGGGGGGCAAGGTGGAAACACCATATATTTT
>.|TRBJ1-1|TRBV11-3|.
CASSLGAERQAFF
TGTGCCAGCAGCTTGGGGGCCGAGCGCCAGGCTTTCTTT
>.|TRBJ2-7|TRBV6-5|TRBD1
CASKFQGTETYEQYF
TGTGCCAGCAAATTCCAGGGGACAGAAACCTACGAGCAGTACTTC
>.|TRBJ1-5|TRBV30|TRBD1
CAWTQGERQPQHF
TGTGCCTGGACGCAGGGGGAACGTCAGCCCCAGCATTTT
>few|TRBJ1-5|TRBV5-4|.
CASSLGAGDQPQHF
TGTGCCAGCAGCTTGGGGGCAGGGGATCAGCCCCAGCATTTT
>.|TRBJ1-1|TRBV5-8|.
CASSSGGGPEAFF
TGTGCCAGCAGCTCGGGTGGGGGCCCTGAAGCTTTCTTT
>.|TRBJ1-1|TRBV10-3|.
CAISVTGADTEAFF
TGTGCCATCAGTGTGACGGGAGCGGACACTGAAGCTTTCTTT
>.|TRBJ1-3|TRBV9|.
CASSARGAGNTIYF
TGTGCCAGCAGCGCCAGGGGAGCCGGAAACACCATATATTTT
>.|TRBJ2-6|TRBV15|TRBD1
CATSRETGGGANVLTF
TGTGCCACCAGCAGAGAAACAGGGGGTGGGGCCAACGTCCTGACTTTC
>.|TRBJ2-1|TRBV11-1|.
CASSLSEGQFF
TGTGCCAGCAGCTTAAGTGAGGGGCAGTTCTTC
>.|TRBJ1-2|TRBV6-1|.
CASSEIRRALERGYTF
TGTGCCAGCAGTGAGATCAGGAGGGCTTTGGAGAGAGGCTATACCTTC
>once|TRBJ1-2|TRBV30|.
CAWSVLAGVGYTF
TGTGCCTGGAGTGTACTTGCAGGGGTTGGCTACACCTTC
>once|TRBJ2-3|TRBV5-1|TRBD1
CASSPQGVAGTDTQYF
TGCGCCAGCAGCCCGCAGGGGGTTGCGGGCACAGATACGCAGTATTTT
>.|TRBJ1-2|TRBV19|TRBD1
CASRPGTGAGGYTF
TGTGCCAGTCGTCCCGGGACAGGGGCCGGTGGCTACACCTTC
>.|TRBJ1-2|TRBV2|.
CASSALSFGSNYGYTF
TGTGCCAGCAGTGCCCTCAGCTTCGGGTCTAACTATGGCTACACCTTC
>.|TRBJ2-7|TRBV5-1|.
CASSLQGEVYEQYF
TGCGCCAGCAGCTTACAGGGTGAAGTCTACGAGCAGTACTTC
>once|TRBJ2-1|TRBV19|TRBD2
CASSIVSGRSYNEQFF
TGTGCCAGTAGTATTGTTAGCGGGAGGTCCTACAATGAGCAGTTCTTC
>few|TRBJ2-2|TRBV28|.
CASRLRFNTGELFF
TGTGCCAGCAGGCTAAGATTCAACACCGGGGAGCTGTTTTTT
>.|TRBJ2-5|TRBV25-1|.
CASSEGRGPGETQYF
TGTGCCAGCAGTGAAGGGCGGGGGCCGGGAGAGACCCAGTACTTC
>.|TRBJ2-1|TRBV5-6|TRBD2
CASSFGTSASSEGFF
TGTGCCAGCAGCTTCGGGACTAGCGCCTCTTCAGAGGGGTTCTTC
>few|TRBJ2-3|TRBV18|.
CASSPQSLVADTQYF
TGTGCCAGCTCACCACAGAGCCTTGTCGCAGATACGCAGTATTTT
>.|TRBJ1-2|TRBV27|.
CASSSTTGWDNYGYTF
TGTGCCAGCAGTTCCACCACAGGGTGGGATAACTATGGCTACACCTTC
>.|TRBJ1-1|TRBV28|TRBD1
CASSSPWDRSPLEAFF
TGTGCCAGCAGTTCCCCATGGGACAGATCCCCTTTAGAAGCTTTCTTT
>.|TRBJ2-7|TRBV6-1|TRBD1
CASSVQDRELYEQYF
TGTGCCAGCAGTGTGCAGGACAGGGAGCTTTACGAGCAGTACTTC
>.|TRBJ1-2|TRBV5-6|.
CASSLDRLGSSF
TGCGCCAGCAGCCTTGACAGACTCGGATCCTCCTTC
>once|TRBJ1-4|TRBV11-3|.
CASSFHREATNEKLFF
TGTGCCAGCAGCTTCCACAGGGAAGCTACTAATGAAAAACTGTTTTTT
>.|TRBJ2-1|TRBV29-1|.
CSVEGTIDEQFF
TGCAGCGTAGAGGGGACAATCGATGAGCAGTTCTTC
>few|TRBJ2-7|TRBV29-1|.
CSVGGVYEQYF
TGCAGCGTTGGCGGCGTCTACGAGCAGTACTTC
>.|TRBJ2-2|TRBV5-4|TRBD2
CASSFNGGGWAGELFF
TGTGCCAGCAGCTTTAATGGCGGGGGTTGGGCCGGGGAGCTGTTTTTT